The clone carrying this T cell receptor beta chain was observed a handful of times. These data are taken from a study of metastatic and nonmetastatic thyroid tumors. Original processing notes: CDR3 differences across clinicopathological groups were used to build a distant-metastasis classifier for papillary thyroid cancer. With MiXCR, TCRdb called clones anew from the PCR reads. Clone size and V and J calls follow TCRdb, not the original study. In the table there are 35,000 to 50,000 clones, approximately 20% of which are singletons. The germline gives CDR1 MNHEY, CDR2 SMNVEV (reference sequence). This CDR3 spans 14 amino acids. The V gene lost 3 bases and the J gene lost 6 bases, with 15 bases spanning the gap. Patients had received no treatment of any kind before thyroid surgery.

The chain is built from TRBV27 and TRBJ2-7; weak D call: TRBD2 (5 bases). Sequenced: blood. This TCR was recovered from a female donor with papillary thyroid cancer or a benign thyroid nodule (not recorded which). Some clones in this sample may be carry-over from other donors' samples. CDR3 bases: TGTGCCAGCAGTTTTAGTGGAATCGGGGTCGAGCAGTACTTC. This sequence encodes CASSFSGIGVEQYF.